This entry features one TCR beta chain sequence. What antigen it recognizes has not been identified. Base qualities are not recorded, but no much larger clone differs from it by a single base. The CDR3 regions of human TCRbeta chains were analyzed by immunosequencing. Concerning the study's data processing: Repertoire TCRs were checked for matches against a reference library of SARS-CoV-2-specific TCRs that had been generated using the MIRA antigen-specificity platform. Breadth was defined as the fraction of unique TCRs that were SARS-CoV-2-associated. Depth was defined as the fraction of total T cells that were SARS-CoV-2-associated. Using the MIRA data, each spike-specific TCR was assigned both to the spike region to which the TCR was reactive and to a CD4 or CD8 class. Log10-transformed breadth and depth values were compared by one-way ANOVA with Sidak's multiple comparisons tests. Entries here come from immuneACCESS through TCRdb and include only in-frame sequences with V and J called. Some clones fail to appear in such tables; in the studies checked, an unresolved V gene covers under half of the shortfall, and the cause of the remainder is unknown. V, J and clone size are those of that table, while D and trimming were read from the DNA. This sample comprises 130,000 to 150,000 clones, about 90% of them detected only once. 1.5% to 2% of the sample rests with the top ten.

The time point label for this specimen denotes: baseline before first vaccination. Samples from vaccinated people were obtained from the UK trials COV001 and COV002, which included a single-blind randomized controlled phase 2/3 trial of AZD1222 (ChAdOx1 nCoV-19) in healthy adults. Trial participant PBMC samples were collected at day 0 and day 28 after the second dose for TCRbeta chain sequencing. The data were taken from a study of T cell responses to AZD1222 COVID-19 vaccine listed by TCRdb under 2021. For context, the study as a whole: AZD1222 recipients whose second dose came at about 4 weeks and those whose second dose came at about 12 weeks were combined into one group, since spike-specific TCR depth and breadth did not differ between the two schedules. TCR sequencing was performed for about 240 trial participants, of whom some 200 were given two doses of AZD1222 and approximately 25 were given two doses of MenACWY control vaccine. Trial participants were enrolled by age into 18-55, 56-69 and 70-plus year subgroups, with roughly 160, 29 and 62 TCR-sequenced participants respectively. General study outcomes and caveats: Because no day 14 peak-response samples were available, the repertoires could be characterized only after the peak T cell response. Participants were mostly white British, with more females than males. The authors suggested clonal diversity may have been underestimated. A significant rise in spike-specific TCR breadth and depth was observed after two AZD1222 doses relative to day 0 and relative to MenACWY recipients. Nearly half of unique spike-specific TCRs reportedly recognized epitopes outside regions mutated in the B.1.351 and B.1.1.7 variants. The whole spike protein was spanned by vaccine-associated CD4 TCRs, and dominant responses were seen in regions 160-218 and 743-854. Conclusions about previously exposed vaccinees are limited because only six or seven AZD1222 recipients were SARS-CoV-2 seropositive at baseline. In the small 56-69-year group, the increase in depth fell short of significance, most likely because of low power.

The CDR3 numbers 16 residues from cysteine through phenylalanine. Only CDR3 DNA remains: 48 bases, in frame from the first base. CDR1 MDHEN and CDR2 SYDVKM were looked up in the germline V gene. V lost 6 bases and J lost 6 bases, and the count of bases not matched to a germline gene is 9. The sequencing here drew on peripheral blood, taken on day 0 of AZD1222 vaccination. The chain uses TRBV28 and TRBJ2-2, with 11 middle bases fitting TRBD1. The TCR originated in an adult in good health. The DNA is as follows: TGTGCCAGCAGATTCTGGACAGGGGGCCCCGCCGGGGAGCTGTTTTTT. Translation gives CASRFWTGGPAGELFF.